This T cell receptor (beta chain) was sequenced for a study of blood T cell repertoires in COVID-19. Original processing methods: For nucleated cells, counts were estimated from reference gene primer amplification. Produced via immunoSEQ multiplex PCR; TCRdb's table is partial and in-frame only. From that table come the V and J calls and clone size; the DNA was used to work out D and trimming. The sample yields under 300,000 clones, 83% seen once. This CDR3 is built from 15 residues. Germline V CDR1 and CDR2: MDHEN, SYDVKM. The V gene lost 5 bases and the J gene lost 6 bases, with 19 bases spanning the gap.

This chain connects TRBV28 to TRBJ1-2; weak D call: TRBD1 (5 bases). The TCR was taken from a woman aged 50 to 60 who had recovered from COVID-19. Material for sequencing was peripheral blood. DNA for the CDR3: TGTGCCAGCAGTGGCCCTGGGACTGGGGCTCATGGCTACACCTTC. Its protein is CASSGPGTGAHGYTF.